This entry describes one T cell receptor (beta chain). Lacking the conserved final phenylalanine or tryptophan, this CDR3 likely reflects a read error. The sample belongs to a study of blood T cells in healthy people across ages. Sample-barcoded 5' priming and a J-beta primer mix drove a second PCR of about 6 to 12 cycles. MiXCR, run by TCRdb on the 5' RACE reads, gives a single entry per CDR3 protein. The sample carries 710,000 or so distinct CDR3 sequences, about a fifth recorded once. The sample consisted of blood. This receptor was taken from a man between 70 and 80 years old in good health.

For the CDR3, the DNA is TGTGCCAGCAGCCCAATGGCAGACTACGGGCAGTACGTC. Translated, it gives CASSPMADYGQYV. The chain is built from TRBV6-6 and TRBJ2-1; D possibly corresponds to TRBD2 (5 bases). The J call may be mistaken, given a closer DNA end match to TRBJ2-7. The CDR3 has 13 amino acids. The V gene's germline CDR1 is MNHNY and CDR2 SVGAGI (reference sequence).